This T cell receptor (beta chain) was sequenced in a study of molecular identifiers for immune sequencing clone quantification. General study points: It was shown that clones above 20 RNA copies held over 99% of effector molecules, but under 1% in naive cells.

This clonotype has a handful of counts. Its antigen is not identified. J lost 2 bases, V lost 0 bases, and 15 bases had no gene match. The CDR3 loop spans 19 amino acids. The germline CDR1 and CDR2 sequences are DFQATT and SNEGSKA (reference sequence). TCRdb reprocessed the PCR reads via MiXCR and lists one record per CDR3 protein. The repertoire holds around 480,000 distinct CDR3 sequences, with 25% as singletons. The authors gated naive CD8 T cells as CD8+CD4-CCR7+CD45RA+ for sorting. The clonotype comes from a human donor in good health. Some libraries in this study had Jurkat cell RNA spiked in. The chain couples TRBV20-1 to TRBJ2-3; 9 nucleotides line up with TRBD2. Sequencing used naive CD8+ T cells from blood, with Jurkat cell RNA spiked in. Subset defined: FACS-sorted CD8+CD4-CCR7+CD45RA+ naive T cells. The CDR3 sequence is CSARDLAREGPVSTDTQYF. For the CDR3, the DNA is TGCAGTGCTAGAGATTTGGCGCGGGAGGGCCCCGTTTCCACAGATACGCAGTATTTT.